The next 13 T cell receptor beta chains were all read from a single sample in a study of cytomegalovirus exposure and HLA in healthy donors. Primers: 60 Vbeta forward and 13 Jbeta reverse. Some clones are missing from TCRdb's copy, which holds only in-frame ones; the method was immunoSEQ multiplex PCR. The repertoire holds about 59,000 clones, with 80% as singletons. Input material: PBMCs. The receptor set was obtained from a woman between 40 and 55 years old in good health and CMV-seronegative.

This chain links TRBV18 with TRBJ2-6; 9 bases map to TRBD1. Germline assignment: CDR1 KGHSH and CDR2 LQKENI. The CDR3 is 16 residues long. J lost 2 bases, V lost 2 bases, and 1 base had no gene match. DNA for the CDR3: TGTGCCAGCTCACCAAGGGACAGGGCTGGGGCCAACGTCCTGACTTTC. Protein product: CASSPRDRAGANVLTF.

The chain joins TRBV7-9 to TRBJ1-1; D is perhaps TRBD1 (5 bases). This CDR3 is built from 15 residues. The ends were cut back, 3 bases at V and 1 base at J, with 12 bases in the middle. Germline V gene lookup returns CDR1 SEHNR and CDR2 FQNEAQ (reference sequence). The CDR3 reads CASSFSGTSNTEAFF. In DNA, the CDR3 is TGTGCCAGCAGCTTTTCCGGGACTTCGAACACTGAAGCTTTCTTT.

J is TRBJ1-5 and V is TRBV28; D is perhaps TRBD1 (5 bases). The CDR3 contains 14 residues. Trimming left V 7 bases short and J 4 bases short, with 14 bases between. Germline loops: CDR1 MDHEN, CDR2 SYDVKM. CDR3 loop: CASTVGLGNQPQHF. As DNA, the CDR3 is TGTGCCAGCACAGTGGGGCTAGGGAATCAGCCCCAGCATTTT.

Only one count was recorded for this clone. The genes are TRBV1 and TRBJ2-3; the table calls TRBD2, which could not be checked here. TRBV1 is a known pseudogene. CDR3 length equals 16 residues. CDR3 loop: CTSSQVRTSDTDTQYF. In DNA, the CDR3 is TGCACCAGCAGCCAAGTCAGGACTAGCGACACAGATACGCAGTATTTT.

This clone counts as medium-sized. The chain carries TRBV7-9 and TRBJ2-2; 8 positions agree with TRBD2. The CDR3 spans 15 residues. The J segment lost 7 bases and the V segment lost 2 bases, leaving 6 bases of the junction unmatched. The germline gives CDR1 SEHNR, CDR2 FQNEAQ (reference sequence). The CDR3 coding sequence is TGTGCCAGCAGCTTACTAACAGCGGGAGACGGGGAGCTGTTTTTT. Amino acid sequence: CASSLLTAGDGELFF.

This clone was recorded once. This chain connects TRBV9 to TRBJ2-1, with 7 bases fitting TRBD1. Losses at the gene ends were 1 base for V and 4 bases for J; bases not matched to a gene: 2. Germline CDR1 reads SGDLS; CDR2 reads YYNGEE. The CDR3 is made up of 14 amino acids. The DNA of the CDR3 is TGTGCCAGCAGCGTATCGACAGGGTACAATGAGCAGTTCTTC. Its protein is CASSVSTGYNEQFF.

This chain joins TRBV6-5 and TRBJ2-2, with TRBD1 matching over 8 bases. The V and J ends lost 4 bases and 4 bases, in that order; junction bases with no gene match: 2. The CDR3 is made up of 14 amino acids. Looked up from germline, CDR1 is MNHEY and CDR2 is SVGAGI. CDR3 region: CASSWTGPTGELFF. As DNA, the CDR3 is TGTGCCAGCAGTTGGACAGGGCCCACCGGGGAGCTGTTTTTT.

The gene calls are TRBV5-1 and TRBJ1-4; 9 bases map to TRBD1. The germline CDR1 and CDR2 sequences are SGHRS and YFSETQ. The CDR3 has 15 residues. V trimming: 0 bases; J trimming: 5 bases; junction bases outside the gene matches: 2. This CDR3 reads CASSLGDRDNEKLFF. DNA of the CDR3: TGCGCCAGCAGCTTGGGGGACAGGGACAATGAAAAACTGTTTTTT.

The rearrangement uses TRBV7-3 and TRBJ2-5; weak D call: TRBD2 (5 bases). Per the germline V gene, CDR1 is SGHTA and CDR2 is FQGTGA. V shed 2 bases and J shed 1 base, with 11 bases lying between them. CDR3 size: 15 residues. The CDR3 coding sequence is TGTGCCAGCAGCTTAGGGCCGGGGATCCAAGAGACCCAGTACTTC. Translation gives CASSLGPGIQETQYF. Combining the CDR3 with reference TRBV7-3 and TRBJ2-5 gives the whole variable domain GAGVSQTPSNKVTEKGKYVELRCDPISGHTALYWYRQSLGQGPEFLIYFQGTGAADDSGLPNDRFFAVRPEGSVSTLKIQRTERGDSAVYLCASSLGPGIQETQYFGPGTRLLVL.

This clone was observed a few times. The J gene is TRBJ2-2, the V gene TRBV7-6; 13 nucleotides match TRBD2. Trimming cost V 1 base and J 6 bases; bases outside gene matches: 20. This CDR3 spans 22 amino acids. Germline assignment: CDR1 SGHVS and CDR2 FNYEAQ. As DNA, the CDR3 is TGTGCCAGCAGCTTAGGGCGTTCCGAAACGGGACTAGCGGGATATTTCGCCGGGGAGCTGTTTTTT. It yields the protein CASSLGRSETGLAGYFAGELFF.

The chain couples TRBV28 to TRBJ1-2; possible D gene TRBD1, 6 bases. Trimming took 5 bases from V and 2 from J, leaving 15 bases between them. CDR1 is MDHEN, CDR2 SYDVKM, per germline. This CDR3 is 15 amino acids long. Here the CDR3 reads CASSPRQGRNYGYTF. The CDR3 bases are TGTGCCAGCAGTCCCCGGCAGGGGCGGAACTATGGCTACACCTTC.

The gene calls are TRBV5-8 and TRBJ1-2; no reliable D call. Deletions cut 0 bases from V and 1 base from J, with 4 bases between. Germline loops: CDR1 SGHTS, CDR2 YDEGEE. This CDR3 is built from 13 residues. The CDR3 sequence: CASSLAVNYGYTF. The DNA of the CDR3 is TGTGCCAGCAGCTTGGCAGTTAACTATGGCTACACCTTC.

V is TRBV9 and J is TRBJ2-7; the match to TRBD2 covers 8 bases. Per the germline V gene, CDR1 is SGDLS and CDR2 is YYNGEE. This CDR3 region has 15 residues. Losses at the gene ends were 4 bases for V and 0 bases for J; bases not matched to a gene: 6. The CDR3 here is CASSIGTRLSYEQYF. CDR3 sequence (DNA): TGTGCCAGCAGCATTGGGACTAGACTCTCCTACGAGCAGTACTTC.